The sequence of this TCR beta chain was determined in a study of blood T cell repertoires in COVID-19. This clone was seen only a few times. Only in-frame clones appear in the TCRdb table, and some are missing; sequencing was by immunoSEQ multiplex PCR. This sample has about 190,000 clones; around 87% occur once, and the top ten carry around 0.63%. Germline V gene data show CDR1 as SNHLY and CDR2 as FYNNEI. CDR3 length: 17 residues. Trimming took 6 bases from V and 3 from J; bases not matched to a gene: 13. This sequence was found in a middle-aged man with acute or convalescent COVID-19. The chain couples TRBV2 to TRBJ2-2; 7 nucleotides match TRBD1. The sample consisted of peripheral blood. The CDR3 region is CASRRGLTGLDTGELFF. CDR3 DNA: TGTGCCAGCAGGAGAGGACTGACAGGGTTGGACACCGGGGAGCTGTTTTTT.